The clone carrying this T cell receptor (beta chain) occurred many times. CDR1 is SGHVS, CDR2 FQNEAQ, per germline. Trimming pared 4 bases from V and 4 bases from J, leaving 21 bases between. There are 17 residues in the CDR3. The data are from a study of neurological immune-mediated disorders. From the 5' RACE reads, TCRdb called clonotypes with MiXCR, one entry per CDR3 protein. The sample holds 40,000 to 50,000 distinct CDR3 sequences, 1.5% to 2% seen once. This TCR came from a woman aged 40 to 55 with multiple sclerosis. Sequencing was carried out using PBMCs. The rearrangement joins TRBV7-8 to TRBJ2-3; D could derive from TRBD1 or TRBD2 (6 bases each). CDR3 sequence: CASSSPRRGLGADTQYF. CDR3 nucleotide sequence: TGTGCCAGCAGCTCCCCCCGTCGGGGGCTGGGGGCAGATACGCAGTATTTT.